The clone carrying this T cell receptor beta chain showed up just once. These data belong to a study of control samples from healthy donors and cancer patients. Only in-frame clones appear in the TCRdb table, and some are missing; sequencing was by immunoSEQ multiplex PCR. This table holds around 96,000 clones, approximately 95% found once. The germline CDR1 and CDR2 sequences are LGHNA and YSLEER. The CDR3 contains 16 residues. After removal of 0 bases from V and 8 bases from J, the junction contained 8 bases not matched to a gene. V gene TRBV4-3 combines with J gene TRBJ2-7; 12 nucleotides align to TRBD2. Sequencing used blood. This TCR was sampled from a man aged 18 to 30 in good health. The chain's CDR3 is CASSQDLETSGSKQYF. DNA of the CDR3: TGCGCCAGCAGCCAAGATCTGGAGACTAGCGGGAGCAAGCAGTACTTC.